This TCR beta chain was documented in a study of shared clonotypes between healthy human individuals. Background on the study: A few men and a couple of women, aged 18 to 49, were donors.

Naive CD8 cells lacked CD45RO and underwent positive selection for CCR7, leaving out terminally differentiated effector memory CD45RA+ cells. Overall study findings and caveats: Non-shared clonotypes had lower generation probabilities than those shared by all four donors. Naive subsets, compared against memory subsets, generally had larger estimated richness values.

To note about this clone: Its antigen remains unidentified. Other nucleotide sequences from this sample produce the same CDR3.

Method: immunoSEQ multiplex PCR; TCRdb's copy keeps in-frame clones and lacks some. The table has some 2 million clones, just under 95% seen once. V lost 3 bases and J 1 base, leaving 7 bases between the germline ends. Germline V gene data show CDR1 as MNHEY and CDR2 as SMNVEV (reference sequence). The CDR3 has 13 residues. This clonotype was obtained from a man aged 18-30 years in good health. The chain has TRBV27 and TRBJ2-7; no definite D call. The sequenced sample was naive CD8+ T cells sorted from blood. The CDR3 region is CASSFTASYEQYF. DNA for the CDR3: TGTGCCAGCAGTTTTACAGCATCCTACGAGCAGTACTTC.